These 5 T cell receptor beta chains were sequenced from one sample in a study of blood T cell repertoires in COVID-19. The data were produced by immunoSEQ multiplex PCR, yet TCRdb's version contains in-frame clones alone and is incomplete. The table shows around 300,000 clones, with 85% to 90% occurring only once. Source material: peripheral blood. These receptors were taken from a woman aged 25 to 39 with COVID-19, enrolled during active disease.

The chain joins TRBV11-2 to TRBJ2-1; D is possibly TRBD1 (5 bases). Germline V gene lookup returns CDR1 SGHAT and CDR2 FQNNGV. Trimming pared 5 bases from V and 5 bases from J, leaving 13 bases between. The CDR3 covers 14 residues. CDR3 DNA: TGTGCCAGCAGCCAAGGGGCCGGAAACAATGAGCAGTTCTTC. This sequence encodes CASSQGAGNNEQFF.

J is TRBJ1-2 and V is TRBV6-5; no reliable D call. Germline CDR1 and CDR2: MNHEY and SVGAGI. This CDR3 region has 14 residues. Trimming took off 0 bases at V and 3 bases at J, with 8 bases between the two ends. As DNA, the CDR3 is TGTGCCAGCAGTTACTCGTGGACTCACTATGGCTACACCTTC. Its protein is CASSYSWTHYGYTF.

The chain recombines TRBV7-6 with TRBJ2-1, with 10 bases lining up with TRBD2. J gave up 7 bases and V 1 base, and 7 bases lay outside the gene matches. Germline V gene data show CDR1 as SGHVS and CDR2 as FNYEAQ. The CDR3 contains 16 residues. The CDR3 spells CASSLEGLAVGNEQFF. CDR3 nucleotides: TGTGCCAGCAGCTTAGAAGGACTAGCGGTGGGTAATGAGCAGTTCTTC.

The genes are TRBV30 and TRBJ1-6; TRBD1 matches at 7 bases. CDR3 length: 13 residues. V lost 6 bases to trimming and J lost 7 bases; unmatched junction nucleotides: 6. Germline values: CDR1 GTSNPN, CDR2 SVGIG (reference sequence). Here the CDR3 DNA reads TGTGCCTGCCTAGACAGGGAAAATTCACCCCTCCACTTT. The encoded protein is CACLDRENSPLHF.

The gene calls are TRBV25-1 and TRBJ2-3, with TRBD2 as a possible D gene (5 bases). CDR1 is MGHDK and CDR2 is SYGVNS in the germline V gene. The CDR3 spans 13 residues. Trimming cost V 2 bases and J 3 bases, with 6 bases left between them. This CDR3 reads CASSERGTDTQYF. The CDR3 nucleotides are TGTGCCAGCAGTGAAAGAGGGACAGATACGCAGTATTTT.